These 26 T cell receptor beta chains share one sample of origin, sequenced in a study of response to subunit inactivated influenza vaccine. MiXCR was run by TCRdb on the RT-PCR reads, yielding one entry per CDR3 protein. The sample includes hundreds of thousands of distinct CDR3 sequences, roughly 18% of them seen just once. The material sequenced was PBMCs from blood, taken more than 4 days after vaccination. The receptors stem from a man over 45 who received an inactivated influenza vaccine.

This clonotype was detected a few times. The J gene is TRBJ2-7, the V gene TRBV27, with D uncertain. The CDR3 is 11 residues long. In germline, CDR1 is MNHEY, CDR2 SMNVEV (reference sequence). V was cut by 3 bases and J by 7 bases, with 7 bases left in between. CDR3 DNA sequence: TGTGCCAGCAGTTTTGGTCAGGAGCAGTACTTC. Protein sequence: CASSFGQEQYF.

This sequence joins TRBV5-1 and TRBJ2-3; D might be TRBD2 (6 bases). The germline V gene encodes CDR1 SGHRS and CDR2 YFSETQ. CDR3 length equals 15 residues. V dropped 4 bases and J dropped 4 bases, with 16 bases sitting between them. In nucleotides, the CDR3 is TGCGCCAGCAGCCCTGGGACTTTAAATCCAGATACGCAGTATTTT. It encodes CASSPGTLNPDTQYF.

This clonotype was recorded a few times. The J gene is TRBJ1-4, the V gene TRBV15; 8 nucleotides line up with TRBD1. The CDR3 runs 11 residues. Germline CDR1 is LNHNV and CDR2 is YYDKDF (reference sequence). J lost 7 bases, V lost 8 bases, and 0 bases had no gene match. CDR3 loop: CATGQGEKLFF. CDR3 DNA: TGTGCCACCGGACAGGGTGAAAAACTGTTTTTT.

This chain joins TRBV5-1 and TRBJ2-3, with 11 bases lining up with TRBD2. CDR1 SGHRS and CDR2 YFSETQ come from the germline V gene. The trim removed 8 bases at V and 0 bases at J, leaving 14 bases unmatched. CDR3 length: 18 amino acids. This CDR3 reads CASKTTSGAAISTDTQYF. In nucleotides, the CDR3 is TGCGCCAGTAAAACGACTAGCGGGGCCGCAATTAGCACAGATACGCAGTATTTT.

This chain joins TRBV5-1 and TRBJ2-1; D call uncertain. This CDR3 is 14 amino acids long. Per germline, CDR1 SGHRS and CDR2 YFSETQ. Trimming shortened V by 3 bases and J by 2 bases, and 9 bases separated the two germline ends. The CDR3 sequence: CASSSQGTYNEQFF. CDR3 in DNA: TGCGCCAGCAGCTCGCAAGGGACCTACAATGAGCAGTTCTTC. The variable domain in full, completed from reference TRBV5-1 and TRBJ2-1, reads KAGVTQTPRYLIKTRGQQVTLSCSPISGHRSVSWYQQTPGQGLQFLFEYFSETQRNKGNFPGRFSGRQFSNSRSEMNVSTLELGDSALYLCASSSQGTYNEQFFGPGTRLTVL.

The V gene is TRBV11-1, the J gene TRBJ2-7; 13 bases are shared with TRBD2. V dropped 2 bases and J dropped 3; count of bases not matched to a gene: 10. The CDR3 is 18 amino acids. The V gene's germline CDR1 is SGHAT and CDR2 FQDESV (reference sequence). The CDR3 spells CASSLTLTSGGQGYEQYF. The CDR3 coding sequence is TGTGCCAGCAGCTTAACCCTGACTAGCGGGGGGCAAGGCTACGAGCAGTACTTC.

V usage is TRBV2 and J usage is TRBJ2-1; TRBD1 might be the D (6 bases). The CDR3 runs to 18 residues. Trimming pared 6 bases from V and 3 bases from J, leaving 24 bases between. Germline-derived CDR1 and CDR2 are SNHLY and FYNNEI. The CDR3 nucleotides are TGTGCCAGCAGGAGGGGCAGGGGTGAAGGAGCGGTCTACAATGAGCAGTTCTTC. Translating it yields CASRRGRGEGAVYNEQFF.

The CDR3 nucleotides are TGCGCCAGCAGCCAAGTAGGGGGTCGTTGCACTGAAGCTTTCTTT. It is translated as CASSQVGGRCTEAFF. The gene calls are TRBV4-1 and TRBJ1-1, with D possibly matching TRBD1 (6 bases). V was clipped by 1 base and J by 4 bases, with 13 bases between them. This CDR3 spans 15 amino acids. Germline V gene lookup returns CDR1 MGHRA and CDR2 YSYEKL.

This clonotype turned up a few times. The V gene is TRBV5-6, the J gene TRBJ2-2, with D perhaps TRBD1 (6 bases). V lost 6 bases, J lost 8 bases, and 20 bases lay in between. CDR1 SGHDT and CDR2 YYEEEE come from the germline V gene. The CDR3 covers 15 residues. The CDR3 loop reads CASTALSTQGGELFF. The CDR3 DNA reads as TGTGCCAGCACCGCGCTATCCACCCAGGGGGGGGAGCTGTTTTTT.

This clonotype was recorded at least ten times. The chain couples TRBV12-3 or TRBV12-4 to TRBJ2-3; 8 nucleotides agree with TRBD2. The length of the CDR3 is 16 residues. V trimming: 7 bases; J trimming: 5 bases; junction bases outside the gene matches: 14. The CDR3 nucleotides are TGTGCCAGCACCATACATCGGACTAGCCTTGGAGATACGCAGTATTTT. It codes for CASTIHRTSLGDTQYF.

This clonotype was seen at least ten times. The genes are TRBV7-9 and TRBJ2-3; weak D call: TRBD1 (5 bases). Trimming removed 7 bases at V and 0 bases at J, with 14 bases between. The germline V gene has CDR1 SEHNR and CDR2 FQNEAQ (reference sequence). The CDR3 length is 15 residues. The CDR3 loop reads CASTQGDSSTDTQYF. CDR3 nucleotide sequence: TGTGCCAGCACGCAGGGTGACTCTAGCACAGATACGCAGTATTTT. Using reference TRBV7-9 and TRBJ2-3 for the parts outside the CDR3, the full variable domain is DTGVSQNPRHKITKRGQNVTFRCDPISEHNRLYWYRQTLGQGPEFLTYFQNEAQLEKSRLLSDRFSAERPKGSFSTLEIQRTEQGDSAMYLCASTQGDSSTDTQYFGPGTRLTVL.

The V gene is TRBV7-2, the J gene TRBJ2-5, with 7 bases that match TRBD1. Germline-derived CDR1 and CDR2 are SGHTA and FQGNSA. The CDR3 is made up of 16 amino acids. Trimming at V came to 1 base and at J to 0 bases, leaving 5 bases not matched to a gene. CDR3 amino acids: CASSLVSTGYQETQYF. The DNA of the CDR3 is TGTGCCAGCAGCTTAGTATCGACAGGGTACCAAGAGACCCAGTACTTC.

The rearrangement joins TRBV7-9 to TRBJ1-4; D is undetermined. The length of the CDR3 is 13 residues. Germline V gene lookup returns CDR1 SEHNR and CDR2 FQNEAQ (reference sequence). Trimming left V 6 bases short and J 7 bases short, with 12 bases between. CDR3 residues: CASRGRSTEKLFF. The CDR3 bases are TGTGCCAGCAGGGGCAGGAGTACTGAAAAACTGTTTTTT.

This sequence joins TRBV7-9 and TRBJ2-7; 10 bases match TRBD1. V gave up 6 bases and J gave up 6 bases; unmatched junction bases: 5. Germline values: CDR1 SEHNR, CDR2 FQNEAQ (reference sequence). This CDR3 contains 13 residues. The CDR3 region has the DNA TGTGCCAGCAGGCCTGGGACAGGGGTCGAGCAGTACTTC. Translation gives CASRPGTGVEQYF. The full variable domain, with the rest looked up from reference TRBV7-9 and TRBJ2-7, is DTGVSQNPRHKITKRGQNVTFRCDPISEHNRLYWYRQTLGQGPEFLTYFQNEAQLEKSRLLSDRFSAERPKGSFSTLEIQRTEQGDSAMYLCASRPGTGVEQYFGPGTRLTVT.

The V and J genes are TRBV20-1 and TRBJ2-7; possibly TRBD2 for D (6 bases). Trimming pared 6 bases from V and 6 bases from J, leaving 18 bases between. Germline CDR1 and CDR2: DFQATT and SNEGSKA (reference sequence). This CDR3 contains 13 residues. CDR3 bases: TGCAGTGCCCCGATTCCCTCGGGGGTCGAGCAGTACTTC. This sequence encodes CSAPIPSGVEQYF.

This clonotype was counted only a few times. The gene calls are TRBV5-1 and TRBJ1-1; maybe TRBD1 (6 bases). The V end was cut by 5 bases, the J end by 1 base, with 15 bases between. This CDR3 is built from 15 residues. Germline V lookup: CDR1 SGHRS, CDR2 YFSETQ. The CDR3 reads CASSSPRGGNTEAFF. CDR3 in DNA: TGCGCCAGCAGTTCCCCTAGAGGGGGGAACACTGAAGCTTTCTTT.

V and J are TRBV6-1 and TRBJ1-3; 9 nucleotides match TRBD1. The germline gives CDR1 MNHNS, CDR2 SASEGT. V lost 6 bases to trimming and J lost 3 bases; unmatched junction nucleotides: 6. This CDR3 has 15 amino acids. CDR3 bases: TGTGCCAGCAGGGAACAGGGGGCAGGTGGAAACACCATATATTTT. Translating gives CASREQGAGGNTIYF.

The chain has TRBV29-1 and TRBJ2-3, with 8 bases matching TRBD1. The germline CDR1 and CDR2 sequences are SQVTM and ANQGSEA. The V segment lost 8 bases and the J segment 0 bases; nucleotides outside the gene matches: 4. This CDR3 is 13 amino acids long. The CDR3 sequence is CSTRQGSTDTQYF. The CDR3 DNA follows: TGCAGCACTAGACAGGGGAGCACAGATACGCAGTATTTT.

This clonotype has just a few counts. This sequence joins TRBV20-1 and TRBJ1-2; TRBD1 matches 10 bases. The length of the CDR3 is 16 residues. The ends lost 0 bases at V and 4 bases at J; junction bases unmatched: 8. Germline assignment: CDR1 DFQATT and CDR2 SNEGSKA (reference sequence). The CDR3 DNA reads TGCAGTGCTAGAGATAGCAGGACAGGGGGGGTCTATGGCTACACCTTC. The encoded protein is CSARDSRTGGVYGYTF.

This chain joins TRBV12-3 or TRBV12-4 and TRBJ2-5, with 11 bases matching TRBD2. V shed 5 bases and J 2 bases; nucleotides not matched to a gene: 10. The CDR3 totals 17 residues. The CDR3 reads CASSPRGLAVVQETQYF. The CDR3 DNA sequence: TGTGCCAGCAGTCCCCGGGGACTAGCGGTGGTACAAGAGACCCAGTACTTC.

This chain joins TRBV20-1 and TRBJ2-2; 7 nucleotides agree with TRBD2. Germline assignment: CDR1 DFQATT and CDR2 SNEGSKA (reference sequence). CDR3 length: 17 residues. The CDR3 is CCARDALSGTDTGELFF. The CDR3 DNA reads TGCTGCGCTAGAGATGCTTTGAGCGGGACCGACACCGGGGAGCTGTTTTTT.

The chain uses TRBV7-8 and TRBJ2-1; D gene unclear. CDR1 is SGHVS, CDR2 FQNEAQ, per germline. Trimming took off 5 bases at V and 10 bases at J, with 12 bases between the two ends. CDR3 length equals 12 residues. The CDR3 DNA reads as TGTGCCAGCAGCCTCACGCCGTGGGAGCAGTTCTTC. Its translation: CASSLTPWEQFF.

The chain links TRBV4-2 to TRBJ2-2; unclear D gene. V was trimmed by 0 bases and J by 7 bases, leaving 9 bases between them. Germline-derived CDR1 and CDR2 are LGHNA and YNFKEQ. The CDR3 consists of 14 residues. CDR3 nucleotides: TGTGCCAGCAGCCAAGATCATGTGGTCGGGGAGCTGTTTTTT. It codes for CASSQDHVVGELFF.

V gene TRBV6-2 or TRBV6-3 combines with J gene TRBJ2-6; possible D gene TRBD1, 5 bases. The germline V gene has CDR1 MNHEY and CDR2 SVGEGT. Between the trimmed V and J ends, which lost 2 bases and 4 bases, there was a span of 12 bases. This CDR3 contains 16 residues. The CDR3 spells CASSYEQGAGANVLTF. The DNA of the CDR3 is TGTGCCAGCAGTTACGAGCAGGGTGCAGGGGCCAACGTCCTGACTTTC.

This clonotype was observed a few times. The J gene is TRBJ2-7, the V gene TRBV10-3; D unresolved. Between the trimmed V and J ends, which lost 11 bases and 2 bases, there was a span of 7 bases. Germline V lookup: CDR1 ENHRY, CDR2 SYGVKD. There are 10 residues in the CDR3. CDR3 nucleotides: TGTGCCTTTTCTGCCTACGAGCAGTACTTC. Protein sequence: CAFSAYEQYF.

As DNA, the CDR3 is TGTGCCAGCAGCAAGACCGGGACAGGCGGAACCGGGGAGCTGTTTTTT. Translation gives CASSKTGTGGTGELFF. The chain joins TRBV14 to TRBJ2-2; 8 positions agree with TRBD1. Germline V gene data show CDR1 as SGHDN and CDR2 as FVKESK. V lost 5 bases and J lost 5; bases outside the gene matches: 10. This CDR3 is 16 amino acids long.